Listed below are T cell receptor beta chains from one sample, sequenced in a study of patients and donors after allogeneic stem cell transplantation. TCRdb re-analysed the RT-PCR reads in MiXCR, keeping a single row per CDR3 protein. The sample contains 20,000 to 30,000 distinct CDR3 sequences, roughly 8% of which appear only once. Specimen: blood, either unsorted or a sorted T cell fraction (not recorded which). These TCRs come from a human donor who was either an allogeneic HSCT recipient or a stem cell or donor lymphocyte infusion donor (not recorded which). It is not recorded whose cells these are; they may come from a transplant donor. The CDR3 runs from the conserved cysteine through the conserved F or W. A D gene is named only where the DNA matches it firmly. The size field is filled for only some rows; it gives once, few, many or a size class.

V: TRBV2
J: TRBJ1-2
size: -
D: -
DNA: TGTGCCAGCAACCCGGAGGTCGGCTACACCTTC
CDR3: CASNPEVGYTF

V: TRBV9
J: TRBJ2-7
size: few
D: -
DNA: TGTGCCAGCAGCGTAGGGGGGGAACCGGACTACGAGCAGTACTTC
CDR3: CASSVGGEPDYEQYF

V: TRBV9
J: TRBJ1-3
size: many
D: -
DNA: TGTGCCAGCAGCCTAACGGCCTCGAGGGGAAACACCATATATTTT
CDR3: CASSLTASRGNTIYF

V: TRBV6-1
J: TRBJ2-2
size: few
D: TRBD1
DNA: TGTGCCAGTGCCCGGACAGGGGGCTGGACCGGGGAGCTGTTTTTT
CDR3: CASARTGGWTGELFF

V: TRBV11-2
J: TRBJ2-1
size: -
D: TRBD2
DNA: TGTGCCAGCAGCTTAGGCCTTTTAAGCGGGAGGTCTGAGCAGTTCTTC
CDR3: CASSLGLLSGRSEQFF

V: TRBV6-5
J: TRBJ1-6
size: -
D: -
DNA: TGTGCCAGCAGTTACAGGGGGAGGGATTCACCCCTCCACTTT
CDR3: CASSYRGRDSPLHF

V: TRBV19
J: TRBJ1-1
size: few
D: -
DNA: TGTGCCAGTTCAGGATGGTTCACTGAAGCTTTCTTT
CDR3: CASSGWFTEAFF

V: TRBV6-5
J: TRBJ1-2
size: many
D: -
DNA: TGTGCCAGCAGTTACTCGAAGACGGGAGTAGTCGGCTACACCTTC
CDR3: CASSYSKTGVVGYTF

V: TRBV5-6
J: TRBJ1-3
size: many
D: -
DNA: TGTGCCAGCAGCTTTAGGGCTGGAAACACCATATATTTT
CDR3: CASSFRAGNTIYF

V: TRBV18
J: TRBJ1-2
size: -
D: TRBD1
DNA: TGTGCCAGCGGGATTACAGGGGACGGCGGCTACACCTTC
CDR3: CASGITGDGGYTF

V: TRBV7-9
J: TRBJ2-1
size: few
D: TRBD2
DNA: TGTGCCAGCAGCTTTCATGTTAGCGGGACGTCCTACAATGAGCAGTTCTTC
CDR3: CASSFHVSGTSYNEQFF

V: TRBV5-1
J: TRBJ2-7
size: -
D: -
DNA: TGCGCCAGCAGCTTGGCTCAGTCTTCCGACGAGCAGTACTTC
CDR3: CASSLAQSSDEQYF

V: TRBV6-1
J: TRBJ1-5
size: many
D: TRBD1
DNA: TGTGCCAGCAGTGATGGACAGGGGAGGTCGAGCAATCAGCCCCAGCATTTT
CDR3: CASSDGQGRSSNQPQHF